The source of this T cell receptor beta chain is a study of cytomegalovirus exposure and HLA in healthy donors. Study information: Early on, a data release was issued that held 80 million to 90 million unique TCRs from HLA-typed donors. Whole-study findings and limits: Common viral pathogens (according to a later analysis) appeared linked to several of the most significant clusters. With high specificity and sensitivity, the classifier reportedly diagnosed cytomegalovirus status. Generally TCR sequences proved uncommon, though certain public TCRs appeared in numerous donors.

Worth noting for this clone: Its antigen is not known.

V was trimmed by 4 bases and J by 0 bases, leaving 15 bases between them. This CDR3 comprises 16 residues. From germline, CDR1 is SGHTA and CDR2 FQGNSA. Researchers ran the PCR with 60 Vbeta and 13 Jbeta primers. TCRdb's table, derived via immunoSEQ multiplex PCR, lists solely in-frame clones and lacks some. The sample consists of around 210,000 clones, about 85% of them appearing once. This chain connects TRBV7-2 to TRBJ1-2; D unresolved. Sequences were obtained from PBMCs. This clonotype originated in a girl aged 2 to 9 in good health and CMV-seronegative. For the CDR3, the DNA is TGTGCCAGCAGCTCGCGGAACACGAGACCTAACTATGGCTACACCTTC. It translates to CASSSRNTRPNYGYTF.